One sample yielded the 8 T cell receptor beta chains listed below, sequenced in a study of T cell clones after liver transplantation. Libraries were prepared by immunoSEQ multiplex PCR; TCRdb keeps only in-frame clonotypes and omits some of them. This table has 70,000 to 80,000 clones, 90% appearing once. The material sequenced was CD4+ T cells from blood, taken before liver transplant. All receptors derive from a human donor who received a liver transplant.

This sequence joins TRBV6-1 and TRBJ2-5; unclear D gene. The CDR3 runs to 15 residues. Trimming removed 5 bases from V and 3 bases from J, with 16 bases in between. Germline CDR1 and CDR2: MNHNS and SASEGT. CDR3 amino acids: CASSLGDNRKETQYF. DNA for the CDR3: TGTGCCAGCAGTTTGGGCGATAATAGGAAAGAGACCCAGTACTTC.

In its sample, this clone was seen once. The chain has TRBV28 and TRBJ1-4; 10 bases are a match to TRBD1. V shed 4 bases, J shed 10 bases, and the junction held 9 bases outside the gene matches. Germline values: CDR1 MDHEN, CDR2 SYDVKM. CDR3 length: 15 amino acids. CDR3 in DNA: TGTGCCAGCAGTTCCACCGGGACAGGGGTTCGAAAACTGTTTTTT. Protein product: CASSSTGTGVRKLFF.

J is TRBJ2-5 and V is TRBV5-1; unclear D gene. CDR3 size: 16 residues. CDR1 is SGHRS and CDR2 is YFSETQ in the germline V gene. V was trimmed by 0 bases and J by 2 bases, leaving 14 bases between them. The CDR3 loop reads CASSLAADMGQETQYF. CDR3 sequence (DNA): TGCGCCAGCAGCTTGGCCGCAGACATGGGGCAAGAGACCCAGTACTTC.

The rearrangement joins TRBV10-3 to TRBJ2-5, with D tentatively TRBD1 (6 bases). The V gene's germline CDR1 is ENHRY and CDR2 SYGVKD. With 4 bases removed from V and 5 bases from J, the gap between germline ends came to 8 bases. The length of the CDR3 is 12 residues. In DNA form, the CDR3 reads TGTGCCATCAGTGCCCAGGGGGAGACCCAGTACTTC. Amino acid sequence: CAISAQGETQYF.

A note on this clone: The junction departs from the called germline gene at one end, perhaps through a read error. The chain is built from TRBV15 and TRBJ2-1; possible D gene TRBD2, 5 bases. CDR1 and CDR2 from the germline V gene are LNHNV and YYDKDF (reference sequence). The CDR3 loop spans 14 amino acids. The CDR3 protein is CATERGGSFNEQFF. Here the CDR3 DNA reads TGTGCCACCGAACGGGGTGGGTCCTTCAATGAGCAGTTCTTC.

This chain links TRBV2 with TRBJ2-7, with 7 bases matching TRBD1. The CDR3 totals 12 residues. Germline V gene data show CDR1 as SNHLY and CDR2 as FYNNEI. The V and J ends lost 4 bases and 10 bases, in that order; junction bases with no gene match: 7. The DNA for the CDR3 is TGTGCCAGCAGTGCAGAAACAGGGGAACAGTACTTC. Encoded protein: CASSAETGEQYF.

The chain recombines TRBV27 with TRBJ1-4; D ambiguous. The CDR3 sequence is 15 residues long. CDR1 and CDR2 (germline): MNHEY, SMNVEV (reference sequence). V dropped 6 bases and J dropped 0 bases, with 11 bases sitting between them. The CDR3 sequence: CASSRKLATNEKLFF. DNA for the CDR3: TGTGCCAGCAGCCGTAAACTCGCAACTAATGAAAAACTGTTTTTT. Full variable domain (missing parts from reference TRBV27 and TRBJ1-4): EAQVTQNPRYLITVTGKKLTVTCSQNMNHEYMSWYRQDPGLGLRQIYYSMNVEVTDKGDVPEGYKVSRKEKRNFPLILESPSPNQTSLYFCASSRKLATNEKLFFGSGTQLSVL.

The chain carries TRBV21-1 and TRBJ2-1; the table's D call of TRBD1 was not tested on the DNA. TRBV21-1 counts as a pseudogene. The CDR3 extends over 19 amino acids. In DNA, the CDR3 is TGTGCCAGCAGCAAATCGCCCCGAAACAGGGGGATGTGCTACAATGAGCAGTTCTTC. This sequence encodes CASSKSPRNRGMCYNEQFF.